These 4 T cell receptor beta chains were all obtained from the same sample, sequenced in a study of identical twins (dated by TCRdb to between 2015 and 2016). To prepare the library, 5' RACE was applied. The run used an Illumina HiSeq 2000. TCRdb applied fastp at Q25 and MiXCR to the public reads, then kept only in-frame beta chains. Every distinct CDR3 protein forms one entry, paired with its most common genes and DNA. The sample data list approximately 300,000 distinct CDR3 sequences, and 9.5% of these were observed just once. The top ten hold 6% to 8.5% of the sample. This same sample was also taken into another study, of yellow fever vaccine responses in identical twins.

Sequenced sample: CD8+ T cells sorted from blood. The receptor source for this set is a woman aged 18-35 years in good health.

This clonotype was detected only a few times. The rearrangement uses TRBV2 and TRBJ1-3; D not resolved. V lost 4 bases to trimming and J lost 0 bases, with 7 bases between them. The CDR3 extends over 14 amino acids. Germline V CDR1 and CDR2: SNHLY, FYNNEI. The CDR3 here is CASSALLSGNTIYF. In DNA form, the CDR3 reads TGTGCCAGCAGTGCCCTGCTCTCTGGAAACACCATATATTTT.

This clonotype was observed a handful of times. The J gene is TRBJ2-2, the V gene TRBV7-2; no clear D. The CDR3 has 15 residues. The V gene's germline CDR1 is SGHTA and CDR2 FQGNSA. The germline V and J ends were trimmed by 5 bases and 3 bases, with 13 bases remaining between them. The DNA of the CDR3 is TGTGCCAGCAGCCAACCCGACCTGTACACCGGGGAGCTGTTTTTT. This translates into CASSQPDLYTGELFF.

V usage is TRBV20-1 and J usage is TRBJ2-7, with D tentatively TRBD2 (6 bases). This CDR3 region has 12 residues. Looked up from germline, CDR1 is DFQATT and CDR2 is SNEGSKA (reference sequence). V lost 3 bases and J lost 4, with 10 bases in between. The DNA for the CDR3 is TGCAGTGCTAGGTCGGGGGTTTACGAGCAGTACTTC. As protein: CSARSGVYEQYF.

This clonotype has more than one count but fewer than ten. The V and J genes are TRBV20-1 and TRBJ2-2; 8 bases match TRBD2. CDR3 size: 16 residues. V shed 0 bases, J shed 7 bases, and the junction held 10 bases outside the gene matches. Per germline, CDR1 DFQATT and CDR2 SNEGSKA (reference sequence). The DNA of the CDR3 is TGCAGTGCTAGAGATCTGAGCGGGAGAGGGGGCGGGGAGCTGTTTTTT. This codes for CSARDLSGRGGGELFF.